These 3 T cell receptor beta chains were sequenced from one sample in a study of shared clonotypes between healthy human individuals (dated by TCRdb to the early 2020s). Library preparation was by the immunoSEQ multiplex PCR assay. TCRdb carries this immuneACCESS record with in-frame sequences only. Its versions omit some clonotypes, under half of them owing to an unresolved V gene in the studies checked, with the rest unexplained. The sample contains more than 2 million clones, 95% of them found a single time. In total, the top ten clones hold 0.1% to 0.15% of the sample. The sample consisted of naive CD4+ T cells sorted from blood. Per the publication, the cell subset or site label means: CD45RA+ positively selected. These receptor sequences come from a man aged 18 to 30 in good health.

Of note for this clone: Other DNA sequences of this sample code for an identical CDR3. This chain links TRBV2 with TRBJ2-7; 10 positions agree with TRBD1. Germline CDR1 is SNHLY and CDR2 is FYNNEI. The junction had 2 bases not matched to a gene; V was cut back by 5 bases and J by 4 bases. This CDR3 has 13 residues. CDR3 amino acids: CASSRDRGYEQYF. The DNA for the CDR3 is TGTGCCAGCAGTAGGGACAGGGGTTACGAGCAGTACTTC. The full variable domain, with the rest looked up from reference TRBV2 and TRBJ2-7, is EPEVTQTPSHQVTQMGQEVILRCVPISNHLYFYWYRQILGQKVEFLVSFYNNEISEKSEIFDDQFSVERPDGSNFTLKIRSTKLEDSAMYFCASSRDRGYEQYFGPGTRLTVT.

This clone was seen just once. The chain uses TRBV6-6 and TRBJ1-1; the D is unclear. The germline gives CDR1 MNHNY, CDR2 SVGAGI (reference sequence). Trimming cost V 0 bases and J 8 bases, with 10 bases left between them. The CDR3 is 13 residues long. The CDR3 sequence is CASSYSPPGEAFF. DNA of the CDR3: TGTGCCAGCAGTTACTCCCCCCCGGGGGAAGCTTTCTTT.

The V and J genes are TRBV19 and TRBJ1-5; 7 positions agree with TRBD1. V shed 4 bases and J 6 bases; nucleotides not matched to a gene: 9. The CDR3 consists of 15 residues. Germline V gene lookup returns CDR1 LNHDA and CDR2 SQIVND (reference sequence). The CDR3 spells CASSTLTGRGQPQHF. CDR3 coding DNA: TGTGCCAGTAGTACGCTGACAGGGCGAGGTCAGCCCCAGCATTTT.